One and the same sample provided the 8 T cell receptor beta chains below, sequenced in a study of blood T cell repertoires in COVID-19. TCRdb keeps only in-frame clones here, not all; method: immunoSEQ multiplex PCR. The sample has 200,000 to 250,000 clones; around four fifths are singletons. The sample was peripheral blood. The receptors derive from a woman of 80 years or more with active or convalescent COVID-19.

This clone was counted between two and nine times. At the DNA level, this CDR3 is encoded by other sequences in the same sample as well. The V call is TRBV7-3, the J call TRBJ1-2, with 7 bases lining up with TRBD1. Germline V lookup: CDR1 SGHTA, CDR2 FQGTGA. V lost 5 bases and J lost 2; bases outside the gene matches: 2. The CDR3 is 13 residues long. CDR3 loop: CASSPDRNYGYTF. The CDR3 DNA follows: TGTGCCAGCAGCCCGGACAGGAACTATGGCTACACCTTC.

The chain employs TRBV6-5 and TRBJ1-2, with TRBD1 matching over 10 bases. Germline V CDR1 and CDR2: MNHEY, SVGAGI. Trimming took 6 bases from V and 3 from J; bases not matched to a gene: 7. CDR3 size: 15 residues. CDR3 sequence reads: CASRIDRGLDYGYTF. The CDR3 DNA sequence: TGTGCCAGCAGAATCGACAGGGGGCTCGACTATGGCTACACCTTC.

The table lists this clone with a count of one. This chain links TRBV7-9 with TRBJ2-6, with D possibly matching TRBD1 (5 bases). The CDR3 contains 14 residues. Germline CDR1 is SEHNR and CDR2 is FQNEAQ (reference sequence). The V gene lost 6 bases and the J gene lost 2 bases, with 8 bases spanning the gap. In nucleotides, the CDR3 is TGTGCCAGCAGGGGGCGGACTGGGGCCAACGTCCTGACTTTC. Amino acid sequence: CASRGRTGANVLTF.

The chain carries TRBV2 and TRBJ1-2; 9 bases are shared with TRBD1. The CDR3 covers 14 residues. Looked up from germline, CDR1 is SNHLY and CDR2 is FYNNEI. The J segment lost 1 base and the V segment lost 9 bases, leaving 6 bases of the junction unmatched. In nucleotides, the CDR3 is TGTGCCAGTCAACAGGGGGCTTATAACTATGGCTACACCTTC. Residues: CASQQGAYNYGYTF.

This chain links TRBV19 with TRBJ2-1, with D hard to call. V lost 3 bases to trimming and J lost 8 bases, with 11 bases between them. Germline CDR1 reads LNHDA; CDR2 reads SQIVND (reference sequence). The CDR3 contains 13 residues. The CDR3 region has the DNA TGTGCCAGTAGTATTCAACTTTACGATGAGCAGTTCTTC. It encodes CASSIQLYDEQFF.

The chain has TRBV5-1 and TRBJ1-2, with no clear D. V was pared by 0 bases and J by 0 bases, with 9 bases between. The CDR3 sequence is 15 residues long. The germline CDR1 and CDR2 sequences are SGHRS and YFSETQ. CDR3 amino acids: CASSLAGSANYGYTF. CDR3 in DNA: TGCGCCAGCAGCTTGGCGGGGTCCGCTAACTATGGCTACACCTTC. The whole variable domain, filled in from reference TRBV5-1 and TRBJ1-2, reads KAGVTQTPRYLIKTRGQQVTLSCSPISGHRSVSWYQQTPGQGLQFLFEYFSETQRNKGNFPGRFSGRQFSNSRSEMNVSTLELGDSALYLCASSLAGSANYGYTFGSGTRLTVV.

This rearrangement joins TRBV10-1 to TRBJ2-1; TRBD2 agrees at 9 bases. The length of the CDR3 is 16 residues. Germline values: CDR1 WNHNN, CDR2 SYGVQD (reference sequence). With V trimmed by 6 bases and J by 7 bases, 13 bases remained unmatched. CDR3: CASSRAGGAFDNEQFF. The CDR3 bases are TGCGCCAGCAGCCGCGCGGGGGGGGCTTTTGATAATGAGCAGTTCTTC.

V usage is TRBV5-6 and J usage is TRBJ2-4; D is possibly TRBD2 (6 bases). V lost 6 bases and J lost 1, with 14 bases in between. Germline CDR1 reads SGHDT; CDR2 reads YYEEEE. CDR3 length: 15 amino acids. CDR3 protein: CASNTAGGAKNIQYF. The CDR3 DNA reads as TGTGCCAGCAACACGGCTGGGGGGGCCAAAAACATTCAGTACTTC.